These 32 T cell receptor beta chains originate from one sample sequenced in a study of blood T cell repertoires in COVID-19. The method was immunoSEQ multiplex PCR; TCRdb's version includes in-frame clones alone and lacks a portion of them. The table has about 220,000 clones, approximately 85% seen once. Sequenced: peripheral blood. These receptors all come from a woman in her seventies with COVID-19, enrolled during active disease.

V and J are TRBV7-9 and TRBJ1-2; D is unclear. Germline V lookup: CDR1 SEHNR, CDR2 FQNEAQ (reference sequence). V lost 1 base and J lost 5, with 5 bases in between. The CDR3 is 12 amino acids. The CDR3 here is CASSLGTYGYTF. The CDR3 DNA sequence: TGTGCCAGCAGCTTAGGAACTTATGGCTACACCTTC.

This chain uses TRBV6-2 or TRBV6-3 with TRBJ1-4; D gene uncertain. Germline V CDR1 and CDR2: MNHEY, SVGEGT. Deletions cut 6 bases from V and 8 bases from J, with 13 bases between. The CDR3 sequence is 13 residues long. The DNA of the CDR3 is TGTGCCAGCAGCCCGGCGGGGAGAGAAAAACTGTTTTTT. It codes for CASSPAGREKLFF.

The rearrangement links TRBV19 to TRBJ1-2, with D possibly matching TRBD1 (6 bases). Germline V lookup: CDR1 LNHDA, CDR2 SQIVND (reference sequence). CDR3 size: 14 residues. V dropped 5 bases and J dropped 4 bases, with 14 bases sitting between them. The CDR3 coding sequence is TGTGCCAGTAGTCTACAGGGCTTCCTCTATGGCTACACCTTC. Protein: CASSLQGFLYGYTF.

The V call is TRBV7-3, the J call TRBJ2-2, with 10 bases matching TRBD2. The CDR3 sequence is 17 residues long. Germline CDR1 SGHTA, CDR2 FQGTGA. V gave up 3 bases and J gave up 4 bases; unmatched junction bases: 8. CDR3 coding DNA: TGTGCCAGCAGCTTTCAACCGACTAGCGGGCTCACCGGGGAGCTGTTTTTT. Amino acids: CASSFQPTSGLTGELFF. The complete variable domain, with remaining parts taken from reference TRBV7-3 and TRBJ2-2, reads GAGVSQTPSNKVTEKGKYVELRCDPISGHTALYWYRQSLGQGPEFLIYFQGTGAADDSGLPNDRFFAVRPEGSVSTLKIQRTERGDSAVYLCASSFQPTSGLTGELFFGEGSRLTVL.

The chain links TRBV29-1 to TRBJ2-1, with 7 bases identical to TRBD1. Germline trimming cut 7 bases from V and 8 bases from J; bases unmatched to any gene: 11. Germline lookup yields CDR1 SQVTM and CDR2 ANQGSEA. CDR3 size: 13 residues. CDR3 in amino acids: CSADRVSFDEQFF. CDR3 nucleotides: TGCAGCGCCGACAGGGTGAGTTTTGATGAGCAGTTCTTC.

The rearrangement joins TRBV6-6 to TRBJ2-7; 8 bases line up with TRBD2. The CDR3 runs 14 residues. Germline V lookup: CDR1 MNHNY, CDR2 SVGAGI (reference sequence). Losses at the gene ends were 6 bases for V and 5 bases for J; bases not matched to a gene: 9. CDR3 nucleotides: TGTGCCAGCAGCACCCGGACTAGCATCGACGAGCAGTACTTC. Protein sequence: CASSTRTSIDEQYF.

This clone has only one observation. The chain has TRBV28 and TRBJ2-7, with D perhaps matching TRBD1 (5 bases). Germline V gene sequence: CDR1 MDHEN, CDR2 SYDVKM. This CDR3 has 14 residues. The V gene lost 4 bases and the J gene lost 9 bases, with 19 bases spanning the gap. The CDR3 protein is CASSSASTAQGQYF. The CDR3 DNA is TGTGCCAGCAGTTCCGCGTCAACCGCTCAGGGGCAGTACTTC.

The chain is built from TRBV7-9 and TRBJ2-5, with TRBD2 as a possible D gene (5 bases). The germline V gene has CDR1 SEHNR and CDR2 FQNEAQ (reference sequence). The CDR3 covers 16 residues. V lost 4 bases, J lost 5 bases, and 20 bases lay in between. The CDR3 region is CASSYRGPSLSETQYF. The CDR3 DNA follows: TGTGCCAGCAGCTATAGAGGGCCGTCATTGTCTGAGACCCAGTACTTC.

This sequence joins TRBV5-1 and TRBJ2-7; 8 positions agree with TRBD1. Germline CDR1 is SGHRS and CDR2 is YFSETQ. V lost 1 base and J lost 12; bases outside the gene matches: 12. This CDR3 comprises 14 residues. Written as DNA, the CDR3 is TGCGCCAGCAGCTTGCGTCCAGGGGGCGCGCTCATGTACTTC. Translation: CASSLRPGGALMYF.

The CDR3: CASSQQNLAAFWGELFF. Here the CDR3 DNA reads TGTGCCAGCAGCCAGCAGAACCTAGCCGCATTTTGGGGGGAGCTGTTTTTT. The rearrangement uses TRBV14 and TRBJ2-2, with a tentative D call TRBD2 (5 bases). The CDR3 contains 17 residues. Germline V gives CDR1 SGHDN, CDR2 FVKESK. V lost 3 bases to trimming and J lost 8 bases, with 22 bases between them.

The V call is TRBV5-1, the J call TRBJ1-2; possible D gene TRBD1, 5 bases. Trimming cost V 0 bases and J 7 bases, with 10 bases left between them. The CDR3 is 13 amino acids. CDR1 and CDR2 (germline): SGHRS, YFSETQ. CDR3: CASSLGRVAGYTF. The DNA for the CDR3 is TGCGCCAGCAGCTTGGGCAGGGTTGCTGGCTACACCTTC.

The genes are TRBV7-2 and TRBJ1-3, with D possibly being TRBD1 (5 bases). Trimming stripped 4 bases from V and 4 bases from J, with 14 bases between. Germline lookup yields CDR1 SGHTA and CDR2 FQGNSA. This CDR3 comprises 15 residues. The CDR3 DNA reads as TGTGCCAGCAGCTCCCTGGGGGGGAAGGGAAACACCATATATTTT. Translation gives CASSSLGGKGNTIYF.

This clone was seen a few times. The chain joins TRBV7-7 to TRBJ2-7, with 10 positions matching TRBD2. J lost 6 bases, V lost 5 bases, and 10 bases had no gene match. The CDR3 loop spans 15 amino acids. CDR1 and CDR2 (germline): SSHAT, FNYEAQ (reference sequence). The CDR3 loop reads CASSPSLAGVGEQYF. In nucleotides, the CDR3 is TGTGCCAGCAGCCCCAGTCTAGCGGGAGTCGGCGAGCAGTACTTC.

This chain links TRBV27 with TRBJ2-7, with D perhaps matching TRBD1 (5 bases). V gave up 6 bases and J gave up 1 base, with 16 bases separating them. Germline values: CDR1 MNHEY, CDR2 SMNVEV (reference sequence). There are 15 residues in the CDR3. The DNA of the CDR3 is TGTGCCAGCAGCTCGCACGGCAGGGCTTCCTACGAGCAGTACTTC. It is translated as CASSSHGRASYEQYF.

J is TRBJ1-5 and V is TRBV30, with TRBD1 matching 11 bases. The germline gives CDR1 GTSNPN, CDR2 SVGIG (reference sequence). The CDR3 spans 17 residues. V was pared by 3 bases and J by 0 bases, with 7 bases of the junction left unmatched. In DNA form, the CDR3 reads TGTGCCTGGAGCCCTAGGACAGGGGGCTTTAGCAATCAGCCCCAGCATTTT. Translating gives CAWSPRTGGFSNQPQHF.

The chain links TRBV2 to TRBJ2-1; 13 nucleotides align to TRBD2. Trimming removed 6 bases from V and 10 bases from J; junction bases left unmatched: 9. The CDR3 is 15 residues long. The germline V gene encodes CDR1 SNHLY and CDR2 FYNNEI. As DNA, the CDR3 is TGTGCCAGCAGCCCAACTAGCGGGAGGGTAAAGGAGCAGTTCTTC. Translation: CASSPTSGRVKEQFF.

This chain joins TRBV7-2 and TRBJ1-1; the match to TRBD1 covers 7 bases. The V gene end was trimmed by 1 base and the J gene end by 6 bases; junction bases not matched to a gene: 11. The CDR3 consists of 16 residues. In germline, CDR1 is SGHTA, CDR2 FQGNSA. For the CDR3, the DNA is TGTGCCAGCAGCTTAGGAACAGGGGCCCCCAGATCTGAAGCTTTCTTT. Translated, it gives CASSLGTGAPRSEAFF.

The CDR3 DNA reads as TGTGCCAGCAGTTACGGCCGGGGCACCGGGGAGCTGTTTTTT. Translated: CASSYGRGTGELFF. V is TRBV6-5 and J is TRBJ2-2; possible D gene TRBD2, 5 bases. The germline gives CDR1 MNHEY, CDR2 SVGAGI. V gave up 2 bases and J gave up 4 bases, with 8 bases separating them. This CDR3 is 14 amino acids long.

The chain is built from TRBV11-3 and TRBJ2-7; maybe TRBD1 (6 bases). Germline V gene sequence: CDR1 SGHNT, CDR2 YENEEA. The CDR3 is 17 amino acids. The V end lost 0 bases, the J end lost 0 bases, and 15 bases lay between the germline ends. The chain's CDR3 is CASSLEIGQGNSYEQYF. CDR3 coding DNA: TGTGCCAGCAGCTTAGAAATCGGGCAGGGGAACTCCTACGAGCAGTACTTC.

In its sample, this clone was seen once. J is TRBJ1-6 and V is TRBV19; possibly TRBD1 for D (6 bases). This CDR3 contains 18 residues. V lost 7 bases, J lost 2 bases, and 21 bases lay in between. Per the germline V gene, CDR1 is LNHDA and CDR2 is SQIVND (reference sequence). The CDR3 spells CASTGGGAGRTYNSPLHF. Written as DNA, the CDR3 is TGTGCCAGTACCGGCGGGGGGGCCGGACGCACCTATAATTCACCCCTCCACTTT. Complete variable domain (other parts from reference TRBV19 and TRBJ1-6): DGGITQSPKYLFRKEGQNVTLSCEQNLNHDAMYWYRQDPGQGLRLIYYSQIVNDFQKGDIAEGYSVSREKKESFPLTVTSAQKNPTAFYLCASTGGGAGRTYNSPLHFGNGTRLTVT.

The chain has TRBV18 and TRBJ2-1; 7 bases fit TRBD1. Unmatched junction bases numbered 6, after V lost 2 bases and J lost 5 bases. Germline V lookup: CDR1 KGHSH, CDR2 LQKENI. The CDR3 totals 15 residues. The CDR3 DNA reads TGTGCCAGCTCACCAAGACAGGGTGGAAACAATGAGCAGTTCTTC. Translating it yields CASSPRQGGNNEQFF.

The chain joins TRBV28 to TRBJ2-7; maybe TRBD2 (6 bases). Germline V gene sequence: CDR1 MDHEN, CDR2 SYDVKM. This CDR3 region has 15 residues. The V gene lost 6 bases and the J gene lost 2 bases, with 17 bases spanning the gap. The CDR3 here is CASRNPGDFTYEQYF. The CDR3 DNA sequence: TGTGCCAGCAGAAACCCGGGGGACTTCACCTACGAGCAGTACTTC.

The genes are TRBV7-6 and TRBJ1-3; D is undetermined. Germline CDR1 SGHVS, CDR2 FNYEAQ. The V end lost 2 bases, the J end lost 0 bases, and 14 bases lay between the germline ends. CDR3 length: 17 amino acids. Written as DNA, the CDR3 is TGTGCCAGCAGCTTATTTGGGCAGAAAAGCTCTGGAAACACCATATATTTT. It translates to CASSLFGQKSSGNTIYF.

This sequence joins TRBV12-3 or TRBV12-4 and TRBJ2-5; D remains ambiguous. The CDR3 sequence is 12 residues long. The V and J ends lost 6 bases and 4 bases respectively, with 9 bases between them. CDR3 nucleotide sequence: TGTGCCAGCAGGCGTGATACAGAGACCCAGTACTTC. This sequence encodes CASRRDTETQYF.

This chain connects TRBV7-2 to TRBJ2-1; 11 bases line up with TRBD2. V lost 1 base, J lost 7 bases, and 6 bases stayed unmatched. This CDR3 comprises 16 residues. Germline assignment: CDR1 SGHTA and CDR2 FQGNSA. The CDR3 DNA reads as TGTGCCAGCAGCTTAGAGGGACTAGCGGTTGGGAATGAGCAGTTCTTC. Its protein is CASSLEGLAVGNEQFF.

The chain joins TRBV7-3 to TRBJ1-6; D ambiguous. Trimming shortened V by 2 bases and J by 8 bases, and 10 bases separated the two germline ends. In germline, CDR1 is SGHTA, CDR2 FQGTGA. The CDR3 has 14 amino acids. CDR3 in amino acids: CASSLSSDYSPLHF. CDR3 DNA: TGTGCCAGCAGCTTATCATCAGATTATTCACCCCTCCACTTT.

The chain uses TRBV9 and TRBJ2-1; 11 positions match TRBD2. The J segment lost 2 bases and the V segment lost 4 bases, leaving 8 bases of the junction unmatched. The CDR3 has 17 amino acids. The germline CDR1 and CDR2 sequences are SGDLS and YYNGEE. The DNA of the CDR3 is TGTGCCAGCAGCCCCAGTATAGCGGGAGGGCCCTACAATGAGCAGTTCTTC. Residues: CASSPSIAGGPYNEQFF.

This chain connects TRBV5-1 to TRBJ2-7; no clear D. Per germline, CDR1 SGHRS and CDR2 YFSETQ. The CDR3 length is 14 residues. V was shortened by 3 bases and J by 0 bases, with 10 bases between the two germline ends. The CDR3 nucleotides are TGCGCCAGCAGCTCCGGTGCAGGCTCCTACGAGCAGTACTTC. It yields the protein CASSSGAGSYEQYF.

This chain uses TRBV6-1 with TRBJ1-2; the D is unclear. V was pared by 3 bases and J by 3 bases, with 5 bases between. This CDR3 has 12 residues. The germline gives CDR1 MNHNS, CDR2 SASEGT. CDR3 sequence: CASSDLYYGYTF. The CDR3, as DNA: TGTGCCAGCAGTGACCTTTACTATGGCTACACCTTC.

This chain uses TRBV2 with TRBJ1-2, with 7 positions matching TRBD1. V trimming: 7 bases; J trimming: 3 bases; junction bases outside the gene matches: 8. CDR3 size: 14 residues. Germline loops: CDR1 SNHLY, CDR2 FYNNEI. CDR3 coding DNA: TGTGCCAGCATACAGGGGAAGACCTACTATGGCTACACCTTC. Amino acid sequence: CASIQGKTYYGYTF.

This clone was detected a few times. J is TRBJ2-7 and V is TRBV28; D is unresolved. The V gene's germline CDR1 is MDHEN and CDR2 SYDVKM. CDR3 length: 11 residues. Between the trimmed V and J ends, which lost 7 bases and 3 bases, there was a span of 7 bases. The CDR3 loop is CASNYGYEQYF. In nucleotides, the CDR3 is TGTGCCAGCAATTACGGCTACGAGCAGTACTTC.

V and J are TRBV10-3 and TRBJ2-3; 9 bases line up with TRBD2. After removal of 6 bases from V and 2 bases from J, the junction contained 6 bases not matched to a gene. From germline, CDR1 is ENHRY and CDR2 SYGVKD. The CDR3 spans 15 residues. The CDR3 region has the DNA TGTGCCATCAGAAGGGCGGGAGGGGACACAGATACGCAGTATTTT. Translation: CAIRRAGGDTDTQYF.